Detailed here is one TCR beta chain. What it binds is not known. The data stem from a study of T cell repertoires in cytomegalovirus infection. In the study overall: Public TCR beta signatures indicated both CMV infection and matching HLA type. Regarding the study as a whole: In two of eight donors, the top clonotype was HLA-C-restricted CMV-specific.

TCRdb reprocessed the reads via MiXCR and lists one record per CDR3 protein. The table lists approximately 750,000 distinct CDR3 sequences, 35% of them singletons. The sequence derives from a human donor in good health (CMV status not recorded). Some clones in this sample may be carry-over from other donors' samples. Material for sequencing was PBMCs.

The DNA of the CDR3 is TGCGCCAGCAGCTTGGACAGGGCGGCCGGGGAGCTGTTTTTT. This codes for CASSLDRAAGELFF. The chain joins TRBV5-1 to TRBJ2-2, with TRBD1 as a possible D gene (6 bases). The V gene's germline CDR1 is SGHRS and CDR2 YFSETQ. The CDR3 loop spans 14 amino acids. Trimming stripped 0 bases from V and 6 bases from J, with 9 bases between.